A selection of T cell receptor beta chains follows, all from one sample in a study of blood T cells in healthy people across ages. TCRdb re-called the 5' RACE reads through MiXCR, storing one row per CDR3 protein. Of around 1.1 million distinct CDR3 sequences in the sample, 35% to 40% were seen once. What was sequenced was blood. The receptors originated from a man aged 18 to 30 in good health. Each CDR3 is given with its conserved first and last residue. The order of the fields is V gene, J gene, clone size, D gene, CDR3 protein, CDR3 DNA. D genes are given only for firm matches. Clone size appears in some rows only: once, few, many, or a class for an expanded clone.

TRBV9,TRBJ1-1,-,-,CASARGTEAFF,TGTGCCAGTGCCCGGGGGACTGAAGCTTTCTTT
TRBV20-1,TRBJ2-5,-,-,CSARGQIGGRNEQYF,TGCAGTGCTAGAGGACAAATAGGGGGTCGCAATGAGCAGTACTTC
TRBV2,TRBJ1-6,few,TRBD1,CASRDQGGHNSPLHF,TGTGCCAGCAGAGACCAGGGGGGACATAATTCACCCCTCCACTTT
TRBV5-1,TRBJ1-1,-,-,CASSAGVLGTEAFF,TGCGCCAGCAGCGCGGGGGTCTTAGGCACTGAAGCTTTCTTT
TRBV6-1,TRBJ1-4,few,-,CASSEYDSREKLFF,TGTGCCAGCAGTGAATATGACAGTCGTGAAAAACTGTTTTTT
TRBV27,TRBJ2-1,-,TRBD1,CASSFTGTEGYNEQFF,TGTGCCAGCAGTTTCACCGGGACAGAAGGCTACAATGAGCAGTTCTTC
TRBV7-9,TRBJ2-3,-,TRBD2,CASSSGGGGGDTQYF,TGTGCCAGCAGCTCCGGGGGGGGCGGAGGGGATACGCAGTATTTT
TRBV6-5,TRBJ1-2,-,-,CASSYSSVGREINYDYTF,TGTGCCAGCAGTTACTCGTCGGTGGGCAGGGAAATCAACTATGACTACACCTTC
TRBV7-9,TRBJ1-1,few,-,CASGLSELNTEAFF,TGTGCCAGCGGCCTTAGCGAACTAAACACTGAAGCTTTCTTT
TRBV29-1,TRBJ2-6,-,TRBD1,CSVEDDDYRGLFSGANVLTF,TGCAGCGTTGAAGATGACGACTACAGGGGTCTGTTCTCTGGGGCCAACGTCCTGACTTTC
TRBV7-2,TRBJ1-6,-,-,CASRPDRYNSPLHF,TGTGCCAGCAGACCGGACAGATATAATTCACCCCTCCACTTT
TRBV6-5,TRBJ1-5,few,-,CASGRGDNQPQHF,TGTGCCAGCGGGCGGGGGGATAATCAGCCCCAGCATTTT
TRBV6-2/TRBV6-3,TRBJ2-3,-,-,CASSYGGEWTSTDTQYF,TGTGCCAGCAGCTACGGAGGGGAGTGGACTAGCACAGATACGCAGTATTTT
TRBV27,TRBJ2-3,few,TRBD1,CASSSDPRGRVTDTQYF,TGTGCCAGCAGCTCAGACCCCAGGGGGCGCGTAACAGATACGCAGTATTTT
TRBV4-2,TRBJ2-7,few,TRBD1,CASSQDYFDRGYEQYF,TGTGCCAGCAGCCAAGATTACTTCGACAGGGGATACGAGCAGTACTTC
TRBV12-3/TRBV12-4,TRBJ2-3,-,-,CASSLLATPRDTQYF,TGTGCCAGCAGTTTACTCGCGACACCCAGGGATACGCAGTATTTT
TRBV12-3/TRBV12-4,TRBJ1-4,few,-,CASSPGGMELFF,TGTGCCAGCAGCCCCGGGGGGATGGAACTGTTTTTT
TRBV13,TRBJ2-2,-,-,CASSEKTGWDTGELFF,TGTGCCAGCAGCGAGAAGACAGGTTGGGACACCGGGGAGCTGTTTTTT
TRBV4-3,TRBJ2-3,few,TRBD2,CASSQDPFLAGGADTQYF,TGCGCCAGCAGCCAAGACCCGTTCCTAGCGGGGGGGGCAGATACGCAGTATTTT
TRBV4-1,TRBJ2-5,-,-,CASSHGDSHETQYF,TGCGCCAGCAGCCACGGCGACAGCCATGAGACCCAGTACTTC
TRBV12-3/TRBV12-4,TRBJ2-1,-,-,CAGRAGTRLGEQFF,TGTGCCGGCAGGGCCGGGACTCGGCTAGGGGAGCAGTTCTTC
TRBV2,TRBJ2-3,-,-,CASSATTWDPIQEGDTQYF,TGTGCCAGCAGCGCTACAACGTGGGACCCCATCCAAGAGGGGGATACGCAGTATTTT
TRBV6-6,TRBJ2-7,few,-,CASRQERDGYEQYF,TGTGCCAGCCGACAAGAGAGGGATGGCTACGAGCAGTACTTC
TRBV4-2,TRBJ2-3,-,-,CASSQWEKGQYF,TGTGCCAGCAGCCAATGGGAAAAGGGGCAGTATTTT
TRBV6-5,TRBJ2-3,-,TRBD1,CASRPGTEVEDTQYF,TGTGCCAGCAGGCCGGGGACAGAAGTGGAAGATACGCAGTATTTT
TRBV5-1,TRBJ2-1,-,TRBD1,CASSSNRDRARDEQFF,TGCGCCAGCAGCTCAAACCGGGACAGGGCTCGCGATGAGCAGTTCTTC
TRBV7-2,TRBJ2-3,-,-,CASSRLDYSDTQYF,TGTGCCAGCAGCCGTCTAGATTACTCAGATACGCAGTATTTT
TRBV12-3/TRBV12-4,TRBJ2-1,-,-,CASSLGGAGNEQFF,TGTGCCAGCAGTTTAGGGGGGGCCGGGAATGAGCAGTTCTTC
TRBV27,TRBJ1-1,few,TRBD1,CASSYGDRRAEAFF,TGTGCCAGCAGCTACGGGGACAGGAGGGCTGAAGCTTTCTTT
TRBV4-3,TRBJ2-7,-,-,CASSQETPGHIYEQYF,TGCGCCAGCAGCCAAGAAACTCCGGGACACATCTACGAGCAGTACTTC
TRBV6-5,TRBJ1-2,few,-,CASSYSGVPYGYTF,TGTGCCAGCAGTTACTCAGGGGTGCCATATGGCTACACCTTC
TRBV30,TRBJ2-7,-,-,CATGVATGTYEQYF,TGTGCAACTGGAGTGGCAACGGGGACCTACGAGCAGTACTTC
TRBV5-1,TRBJ1-4,-,-,CASSYGGHGEKLFF,TGCGCCAGCAGCTACGGGGGACATGGTGAAAAACTGTTTTTT
TRBV7-3,TRBJ2-2,-,-,CASSFPGDGELFF,TGTGCCAGCAGCTTTCCAGGGGACGGGGAGCTGTTTTTT
TRBV9,TRBJ1-3,few,-,CASSSGRGSGNTIYF,TGTGCCAGCAGCTCCGGTCGAGGCTCTGGAAACACCATATATTTT
TRBV29-1,TRBJ2-5,-,-,CSVGQAGGETQYF,TGCAGCGTTGGGCAGGCCGGAGGAGAGACCCAGTACTTC
TRBV12-3/TRBV12-4,TRBJ2-4,-,TRBD2,CATRTSGGGGAKNIQYF,TGTGCCACGAGGACTAGCGGGGGCGGAGGAGCCAAAAACATTCAGTACTTC
TRBV28,TRBJ1-2,-,-,CASSSDRITGYTF,TGTGCCAGCAGTTCCGACAGGATCACTGGCTACACCTTC
TRBV2,TRBJ2-7,-,TRBD2,CASSELAGEQETRYF,TGTGCCAGCAGTGAACTAGCGGGGGAACAAGAGACCCGGTACTTC